Reported below is one TCR beta chain. These data belong to a study of blood T cell repertoires in COVID-19. Overall study context: Specimens from acute and convalescent COVID-19 originated in the United States, Italy and Spain. Sample material is recorded as cDNA or gDNA derived from T cells, B-cell-depleted T cells, or PBMCs.

Germline V CDR1 and CDR2: LGHNA, YNFKEQ. V was pared by 0 bases and J by 6 bases, with 26 bases between. The CDR3 runs to 19 residues. TCRdb keeps only in-frame clones here, not all; method: immunoSEQ multiplex PCR. The sample records 300,000 to 400,000 clones, about 88% being singletons. The specimen sequenced was peripheral blood. This sequence joins TRBV4-2 and TRBJ1-2; possibly TRBD1 for D (6 bases). This sequence was found in a human donor in a cohort sampled during active COVID-19. The CDR3 here is CASSQDYPLGHGGRDGYTF. CDR3 DNA sequence: TGTGCCAGCAGCCAAGATTACCCCTTGGGTCACGGGGGGCGGGATGGCTACACCTTC.